The rows below give T cell receptor beta chains drawn from one sample of a study of cytomegalovirus exposure and HLA in healthy donors. TCRdb's copy holds only in-frame clones and misses some; the assay was immunoSEQ multiplex PCR. The sample holds tens of thousands of clones, roughly 75% seen once. Sample: PBMCs. The receptors stem from a man in his forties or fifties in good health and CMV-seronegative. The CDR3 runs from the conserved cysteine through the conserved F or W. The D gene is left open where the match is weak. Some rows mark clone size as missing; the rest say once, few, many or name a class of expanded clone.

j_call v_call d_call clone_size cdr3_length cdr3_aa cdr3_nt
TRBJ2-3 TRBV9 TRBD2 - 16 CASSVLPAGETDTQYF TGTGCCAGCAGCGTGTTGCCAGCGGGAGAGACAGATACGCAGTATTTT
TRBJ2-2 TRBV4-1 - - 15 CASSQDLHRAGELFF TGCGCCAGCAGCCAAGATCTTCACAGGGCCGGGGAGCTGTTTTTT
TRBJ1-1 TRBV6-1 - few 14 CASSNRAPNTEAFF TGTGCCAGCAGCAACAGGGCCCCGAACACTGAAGCTTTCTTT
TRBJ1-5 TRBV6-5 TRBD1 - 14 CASRDREWRQPQHF TGTGCCAGCAGGGACAGGGAATGGCGGCAGCCCCAGCATTTT
TRBJ1-1 TRBV2 - - 13 CASRNREYTEAFF TGTGCCAGCAGAAATCGGGAGTACACTGAAGCTTTCTTT
TRBJ1-1 TRBV28 - - 16 CASIQPTGTGNTEAFF TGTGCCAGCATCCAACCTACGGGAACGGGGAACACTGAAGCTTTCTTT
TRBJ1-1 TRBV6-5 - - 15 CASSTRDNQNTEAFF TGTGCCAGCAGTACCCGGGACAACCAGAACACTGAAGCTTTCTTT
TRBJ2-5 TRBV29-1 TRBD1 - 12 CSVDRGRETQYF TGCAGCGTTGACAGGGGGCGGGAGACCCAGTACTTC
TRBJ1-2 TRBV2 TRBD1 - 15 CASSSDREIRYGYTF TGTGCCAGCAGTTCCGACAGGGAGATTCGCTATGGCTACACCTTC
TRBJ2-2 TRBV6-5 - - 15 CASSFGTPNTGELFF TGTGCCAGCAGTTTTGGGACACCTAACACCGGGGAGCTGTTTTTT
TRBJ1-1 TRBV29-1 TRBD1 - 13 CSVYPGQATEAFF TGCAGCGTTTACCCCGGACAGGCGACTGAAGCTTTCTTT
TRBJ2-1 TRBV28 - - 17 CASSEPRGESSYNEQFF TGTGCCAGCAGTGAACCAAGGGGTGAAAGCTCCTACAATGAGCAGTTCTTC
TRBJ2-1 TRBV29-1 TRBD2 - 14 CSVRLAGVSNEQFF TGCAGCGTACGACTAGCGGGAGTTTCTAATGAGCAGTTCTTC
TRBJ2-3 TRBV18 TRBD1 - 18 CASSPTGGPFPPTDTQYF TGTGCCAGCTCACCCACAGGGGGACCCTTCCCCCCCACAGATACGCAGTATTTT
TRBJ1-2 TRBV29-1 TRBD1 - 13 CSVLKTGGDGYTF TGCAGCGTTCTCAAGACAGGGGGTGATGGCTACACCTTC
TRBJ1-5 TRBV7-2 - - 16 CASSQDGGGSNQPQHF TGTGCCAGCAGTCAAGACGGGGGTGGGAGCAATCAGCCCCAGCATTTT
TRBJ1-5 TRBV27 TRBD1 - 15 CASSPMTGLGQPQHF TGTGCCAGCAGTCCAATGACAGGGCTTGGACAGCCCCAGCATTTT
TRBJ2-1 TRBV5-1 TRBD2 - 17 CASSLAPLAGGVNEQFF TGCGCCAGCAGCTTGGCCCCACTAGCGGGAGGGGTAAATGAGCAGTTCTTC
TRBJ2-1 TRBV29-1 TRBD2 - 17 CSVLLWVREILYNEQFF TGCAGCGTCCTCCTATGGGTGCGGGAGATACTCTACAATGAGCAGTTCTTC
TRBJ1-2 TRBV28 TRBD1 - 16 CASSLSAQGKGYGHTF TGTGCCAGCAGTTTGTCGGCACAGGGGAAGGGCTATGGCCACACCTTC
TRBJ1-1 TRBV29-1 TRBD1 - 12 CSARQGNTEAFF TGCAGCGCCCGACAGGGGAACACTGAAGCTTTCTTT
TRBJ2-5 TRBV5-1 - once 14 CASSLQGEGETQYF TGCGCCAGCAGCCTCCAGGGCGAAGGAGAGACCCAGTACTTC
TRBJ2-7 TRBV1 - - 12 CTSRFFRTKQYF TGCACCAGCAGATTTTTTAGGACTAAGCAGTACTTC
TRBJ1-3 TRBV19 - - 14 CASSITGSGNTIYF TGTGCCAGTAGTATAACAGGCTCTGGAAACACCATATATTTT
TRBJ1-5 TRBV6-1 - - 14 CASRVHRQDQPQHF TGTGCCAGCAGAGTACACCGTCAAGATCAGCCCCAGCATTTT
TRBJ2-7 TRBV9 TRBD1 - 15 CASSAQGQGRYEQYF TGTGCCAGCAGCGCACAAGGACAGGGTCGCTACGAGCAGTACTTC
TRBJ2-3 TRBV15 - - 16 CATSRSAGVGADTQYF TGTGCCACCAGCAGGAGTGCAGGGGTAGGCGCAGATACGCAGTATTTT